The source of this T cell receptor (beta chain) is a study of blood T cell repertoires in COVID-19. Study in general: Samples representing acute and convalescent COVID-19 were sourced from the United States, Italy and Spain. The cDNA or gDNA used as material had been derived from T cells, B-cell-depleted T cells, or PBMCs.

This table comes from immunoSEQ multiplex PCR, and its TCRdb copy is limited to in-frame clones, with some not included. In the table there are about 210,000 clones, around 90% of which are singletons. Participants were aged 18 to 89 years, lived in roughly 23 US areas, and enrolled virtually. Cohort placement rested on clinical history that participants reported themselves. CDR3 length: 14 amino acids. Germline V lookup: CDR1 SQVTM, CDR2 ANQGSEA. Trimming took 0 bases from V and 6 from J; bases not matched to a gene: 4. The origin of this receptor is a young man with acute COVID-19. Sequenced material: PBMCs or T cells enriched from blood (not recorded which). This chain uses TRBV29-1 with TRBJ2-1; 8 bases align to TRBD2. DNA for the CDR3: TGCAGCGTTGAAGATGGCGGGAGGTCCAATGAGCAGTTCTTC. Protein: CSVEDGGRSNEQFF.